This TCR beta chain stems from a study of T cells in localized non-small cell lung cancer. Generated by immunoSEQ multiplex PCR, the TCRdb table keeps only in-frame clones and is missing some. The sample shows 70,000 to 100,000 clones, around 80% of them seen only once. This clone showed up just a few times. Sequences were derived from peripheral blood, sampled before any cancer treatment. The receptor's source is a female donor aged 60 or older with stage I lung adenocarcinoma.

CDR3 in DNA: TGTGCCAGCAGTGTAGGTTTTCAGCCCCAGCATTTT. Protein product: CASSVGFQPQHF. J is TRBJ1-5 and V is TRBV28; D gene ambiguous. Germline V gene sequence: CDR1 MDHEN, CDR2 SYDVKM. The CDR3 runs 12 residues. V was cut by 5 bases and J by 6 bases, with 8 bases left in between.